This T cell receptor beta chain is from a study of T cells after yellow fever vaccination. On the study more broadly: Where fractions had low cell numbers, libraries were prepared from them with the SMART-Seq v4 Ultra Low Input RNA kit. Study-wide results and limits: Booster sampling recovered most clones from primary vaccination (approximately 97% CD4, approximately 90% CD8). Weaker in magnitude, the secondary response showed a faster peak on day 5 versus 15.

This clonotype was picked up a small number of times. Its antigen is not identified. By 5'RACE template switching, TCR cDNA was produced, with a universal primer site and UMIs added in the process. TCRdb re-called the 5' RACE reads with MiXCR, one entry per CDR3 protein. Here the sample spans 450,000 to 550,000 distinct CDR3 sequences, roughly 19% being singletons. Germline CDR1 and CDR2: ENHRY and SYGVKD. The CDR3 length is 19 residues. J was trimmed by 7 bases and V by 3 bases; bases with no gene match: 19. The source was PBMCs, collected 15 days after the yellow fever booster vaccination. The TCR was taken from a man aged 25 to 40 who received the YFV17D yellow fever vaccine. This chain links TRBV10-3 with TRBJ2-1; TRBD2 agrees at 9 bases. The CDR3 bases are TGTGCCATCAGTGACCCTGGACTCAAACCTAGCGGGACGGGTAATGAGCAGTTCTTC. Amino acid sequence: CAISDPGLKPSGTGNEQFF.